The clone carrying this T cell receptor (beta chain) was observed a few times. Its target is not known. This sample stems from a study of early T cells in non-severe SARS-CoV-2 infection. Study observations and caveats: Comparison of clonotypes with VDJdb favored anti-spike CD8 responses while missing private and CD4 specificities.

Unique molecular identifiers were affixed to single, distinct cDNA molecules. Each CDR3 protein gets one entry after TCRdb re-called the 5' RACE reads with MiXCR. Of roughly 57,000 distinct CDR3 sequences listed, approximately 12% are singletons. The V and J ends lost 2 bases and 1 base respectively, with 11 bases between them. The CDR3 is made up of 15 amino acids. Germline values: CDR1 SEHNR, CDR2 FQNEAQ (reference sequence). The chain uses TRBV7-9 and TRBJ1-1; D is unresolved. The receptor was isolated from an adult who was a healthcare worker with PCR-confirmed SARS-CoV-2 infection or an uninfected control (not recorded which). Sequenced here: whole blood, sampled at baseline. Here the CDR3 DNA reads TGTGCCAGCAGCTTATATGGACTATCGAACACTGAAGCTTTCTTT. Translation gives CASSLYGLSNTEAFF.